One T cell receptor (beta chain) is described in this entry. What it recognizes is unknown. The data were obtained in a study of shared clonotypes between healthy human individuals. Overall study findings and caveats: Memory subsets generally showed lower estimated richness than naive subsets.

The method was immunoSEQ multiplex PCR; TCRdb's version includes in-frame clones alone and lacks a portion of them. The sample includes approximately 2,000,000 clones, 92% seen only once; the top ten take approximately 0.41%. This clonotype was obtained from a man between 18 and 29 years old in good health. Some clones in this sample may be carry-over from other donors' samples. Material: naive CD4+ T cells from PBMCs. Subset of the sample: CD45RA+ positively selected.

The CDR3 nucleotides read TGTGCCAGCTCATCGAAGGACAGGGCGTTCTATGGCTACACCTTC. Its protein product is CASSSKDRAFYGYTF. The V call is TRBV18, the J call TRBJ1-2; TRBD1 aligns across 8 bases. This CDR3 is 15 amino acids long. The V segment lost 5 bases and the J segment 4 bases; nucleotides outside the gene matches: 9. The V gene's germline CDR1 is KGHSH and CDR2 LQKENI. The variable domain in full, with the rest retrieved from reference TRBV18 and TRBJ1-2, is NAGVMQNPRHLVRRRGQEARLRCSPMKGHSHVYWYRQLPEEGLKFMVYLQKENIIDESGMPKERFSAEFPKEGPSILRIQQVVRGDSAAYFCASSSKDRAFYGYTFGSGTRLTVV.